This TCR beta chain was profiled in a study of T cells in Graves' hyperthyroidism and ophthalmopathy. Across the study: The blood sample was taken at first diagnosis, before treatment began.

Per the germline V gene, CDR1 is LNHNV and CDR2 is YYDKDF (reference sequence). This CDR3 comprises 15 residues. V was pared by 8 bases and J by 8 bases, with 15 bases of the junction left unmatched. In the case of this clonotype: Its antigen is not known.

Study-wide results and limits: Most thyroid-expanded clonotypes above 0.001 were also found in blood. The authors' 13 V-J model separated ophthalmopathy from stable hyperthyroidism.

TCR beta CDR3 region amplification was performed from RNA transcripts. TCR CDR3 regions were first amplified by RT-PCR with HTBI primers. TCRdb independently ran MiXCR on the multiplex PCR reads; one entry per CDR3 protein. The table has just under 750,000 distinct CDR3 sequences, around 40% seen once; the top ten hold 30% to 40%. This rearrangement joins TRBV15 to TRBJ1-1; 9 nucleotides line up with TRBD1. Sequencing input: blood. The sequence was collected from a woman between 40 and 55 years old with Graves' hyperthyroidism. The CDR3 sequence is CATASGQGPGMEAFF. As DNA, the CDR3 is TGTGCCACCGCCTCTGGACAGGGGCCTGGTATGGAAGCTTTCTTT.